One sample yielded the 28 T cell receptor beta chains listed below, sequenced in a study of CD8 T cells in Susac syndrome. cDNA came from approximately 0.5 to 1 ug RNA primed by random hexamers. TCRdb reprocessed the immunoSEQ multiplex PCR reads via MiXCR and lists one record per CDR3 protein. The data show about 190,000 distinct CDR3 sequences, 90% to 97% seen once. The sample comprised CD4+ T cells from PBMCs. The receptor source for this set is a human donor with Susac syndrome.

The chain uses TRBV10-3 and TRBJ1-6; no definite D call. CDR1 ENHRY and CDR2 SYGVKD come from the germline V gene. The ends were cut back, 3 bases at V and 5 bases at J, with 11 bases in the middle. This CDR3 is 15 amino acids long. CDR3 residues: CAISEVGDNNSPLHF. For the CDR3, the DNA is TGTGCCATCAGTGAAGTCGGGGATAATAATTCACCCCTCCACTTT.

The chain links TRBV30 to TRBJ1-1; 9 bases fit TRBD1. Looked up from germline, CDR1 is GTSNPN and CDR2 is SVGIG (reference sequence). CDR3 length: 14 amino acids. After removal of 4 bases from V and 4 bases from J, the junction contained 7 bases not matched to a gene. The CDR3 nucleotides read TGTGCCTGGATTCTCACAGGGGGCGGCACTGAAGCTTTCTTT. Translated: CAWILTGGGTEAFF.

The table lists this clonotype with a count of one. This rearrangement joins TRBV4-1 to TRBJ1-1; 9 positions match TRBD1. The V and J ends lost 3 bases and 5 bases, in that order; junction bases with no gene match: 10. This CDR3 has 16 residues. Germline V gene sequence: CDR1 MGHRA, CDR2 YSYEKL. The CDR3 spells CASSQAGGTGRTEAFF. DNA of the CDR3: TGCGCCAGCAGCCAGGCGGGCGGGACAGGGAGAACTGAAGCTTTCTTT.

The V and J genes are TRBV20-1 and TRBJ2-3; 14 bases are a match to TRBD2. The CDR3 contains 16 residues. Losses at the gene ends were 1 base for V and 4 bases for J; bases not matched to a gene: 4. Germline CDR1 reads DFQATT; CDR2 reads SNEGSKA (reference sequence). This chain's CDR3 is CSARVPGLAGADTQYF. CDR3 sequence (DNA): TGCAGTGCTAGAGTTCCGGGACTAGCGGGGGCAGATACGCAGTATTTT.

This chain connects TRBV27 to TRBJ2-6; D gene unclear. Germline V gene data show CDR1 as MNHEY and CDR2 as SMNVEV (reference sequence). The CDR3 length is 16 residues. V lost 0 bases and J lost 2, with 8 bases in between. The CDR3: CASSLSPVPGANVLTF. CDR3 sequence (DNA): TGTGCCAGCAGTTTATCTCCCGTCCCTGGGGCCAACGTCCTGACTTTC. The entire variable domain, with the rest obtained from reference TRBV27 and TRBJ2-6, is as follows: EAQVTQNPRYLITVTGKKLTVTCSQNMNHEYMSWYRQDPGLGLRQIYYSMNVEVTDKGDVPEGYKVSRKEKRNFPLILESPSPNQTSLYFCASSLSPVPGANVLTFGAGSRLTVL.

This rearrangement joins TRBV5-6 to TRBJ2-3, with D possibly matching TRBD2 (7 bases). Looked up from germline, CDR1 is SGHDT and CDR2 is YYEEEE. The V gene lost 1 base and the J gene lost 4 bases, with 16 bases spanning the gap. This CDR3 has 16 amino acids. The DNA of the CDR3 is TGTGCCAGCAGCTTGTTTAGGGGGGGCCGGGCAGATACGCAGTATTTT. It codes for CASSLFRGGRADTQYF.

V is TRBV14 and J is TRBJ2-3; the D is unclear. This CDR3 region has 13 residues. The ends were cut back, 3 bases at V and 3 bases at J, with 7 bases in the middle. Germline CDR1 is SGHDN and CDR2 is FVKESK. The CDR3 here is CASSQRLTDTQYF. The CDR3 DNA sequence: TGTGCCAGCAGCCAGAGGTTAACAGATACGCAGTATTTT.

This chain uses TRBV29-1 with TRBJ2-5, with D perhaps given as TRBD1 or TRBD2 (6 bases each). The CDR3 extends over 15 amino acids. Looked up from germline, CDR1 is SQVTM and CDR2 is ANQGSEA. V was pared by 5 bases and J by 5 bases, with 21 bases between. The CDR3 sequence: CSVPLGGTGTETQYF. The CDR3 DNA follows: TGCAGCGTTCCACTCGGGGGAACAGGGACGGAGACCCAGTACTTC. The full variable domain, rest sourced from reference TRBV29-1 and TRBJ2-5, is SAVISQKPSRDICQRGTSLTIQCQVDSQVTMMFWYRQQPGQSLTLIATANQGSEATYESGFVIDKFPISRPNLTFSTLTVSNMSPEDSSIYLCSVPLGGTGTETQYFGPGTRLLVL.

The chain uses TRBV20-1 and TRBJ1-2; 8 bases map to TRBD1. Germline CDR1 is DFQATT and CDR2 is SNEGSKA (reference sequence). Trimming took 7 bases from V and 2 from J; bases not matched to a gene: 9. The CDR3 loop spans 14 amino acids. This CDR3 reads CSVSIRDRNYGYTF. The DNA for the CDR3 is TGCAGTGTTAGTATCCGGGACAGGAACTATGGCTACACCTTC.

This clonotype was seen only once. This sequence joins TRBV30 and TRBJ1-4; 8 bases fit TRBD1. CDR1 and CDR2 (germline): GTSNPN, SVGIG (reference sequence). The CDR3 contains 15 residues. V shed 0 bases, J shed 8 bases, and the junction held 8 bases outside the gene matches. The CDR3 DNA sequence: TGTGCCTGGAGTGTACGTTCAGGGGGCCGGGAAAAACTGTTTTTT. Amino acid sequence: CAWSVRSGGREKLFF.

The chain has TRBV3-1 and TRBJ2-7; the D is unclear. Trimming took off 0 bases at V and 1 base at J, with 10 bases between the two ends. The CDR3 is 15 residues long. The germline gives CDR1 LGHDT, CDR2 YNNKEL (reference sequence). The CDR3 reads CASSQDGAISYEQYF. As DNA, the CDR3 is TGTGCCAGCAGCCAAGATGGTGCCATTTCCTACGAGCAGTACTTC.

The rearrangement links TRBV19 to TRBJ2-1; 7 positions match TRBD2. Germline CDR1 and CDR2: LNHDA and SQIVND (reference sequence). V shed 6 bases and J 4 bases; nucleotides not matched to a gene: 9. The CDR3 extends over 15 amino acids. The DNA for the CDR3 is TGTGCCAGTAGCCCTGGACTAGGACGGTACAATGAGCAGTTCTTC. This gives the protein CASSPGLGRYNEQFF. Full variable domain (remainder filled in from reference TRBV19 and TRBJ2-1): DGGITQSPKYLFRKEGQNVTLSCEQNLNHDAMYWYRQDPGQGLRLIYYSQIVNDFQKGDIAEGYSVSREKKESFPLTVTSAQKNPTAFYLCASSPGLGRYNEQFFGPGTRLTVL.

This chain uses TRBV5-1 with TRBJ2-5; 8 positions agree with TRBD1. Trimming removed 0 bases from V and 5 bases from J; junction bases left unmatched: 6. CDR1 and CDR2 (germline): SGHRS, YFSETQ. The CDR3 is made up of 15 amino acids. The CDR3 bases are TGCGCCAGCAGCTTGGTTGCAGGGGGCGGGGAGACCCAGTACTTC. This encodes CASSLVAGGGETQYF.

The chain carries TRBV25-1 and TRBJ2-5, with 9 bases lining up with TRBD1. The germline gives CDR1 MGHDK, CDR2 SYGVNS. This CDR3 is 15 amino acids long. Unmatched junction bases numbered 5, after V lost 2 bases and J lost 4 bases. The CDR3 spells CASSEMGQGLETQYF. For the CDR3, the DNA is TGTGCCAGCAGTGAAATGGGACAGGGTTTAGAGACCCAGTACTTC.

This clonotype has a single count. The chain has TRBV12-3 or TRBV12-4 and TRBJ2-7, with 8 bases matching TRBD1. This CDR3 is 14 amino acids long. The ends lost 7 bases at V and 5 bases at J; junction bases unmatched: 10. Here the CDR3 DNA reads TGTGCCAGCAATAACAGGGGGAGTAGGCACGAGCAGTACTTC. This gives the protein CASNNRGSRHEQYF.

The V call is TRBV7-2, the J call TRBJ2-7; 9 nucleotides match TRBD2. V shed 5 bases and J 6 bases; nucleotides not matched to a gene: 14. This CDR3 contains 16 residues. CDR1 and CDR2 from the germline V gene are SGHTA and FQGNSA. The CDR3 reads CASSPGRRGGRGEQYF. CDR3 bases: TGTGCCAGCAGCCCCGGCCGGCGGGGGGGCCGAGGCGAGCAGTACTTC. Full variable domain (rest looked up from reference TRBV7-2 and TRBJ2-7): GAGVSQSPSNKVTEKGKDVELRCDPISGHTALYWYRQSLGQGLEFLIYFQGNSAPDKSGLPSDRFSAERTGGSVSTLTIQRTQQEDSAVYLCASSPGRRGGRGEQYFGPGTRLTVT.

The CDR3 reads CAWDEGWLNTEAFF. CDR3 DNA: TGTGCCTGGGACGAAGGGTGGCTGAACACTGAAGCTTTCTTT. The chain links TRBV30 to TRBJ1-1; D is unresolved. Germline assignment: CDR1 GTSNPN and CDR2 SVGIG (reference sequence). The CDR3 covers 14 residues. Trimming took off 5 bases at V and 0 bases at J, with 13 bases between the two ends.

The V and J genes are TRBV24-1 and TRBJ1-3; TRBD1 matches at 10 bases. Germline CDR1 is KGHDR and CDR2 is SFDVKD. This CDR3 is built from 14 residues. With 6 bases clipped from V and 3 bases from J, the junction kept 1 base outside the gene matches. This chain's CDR3 is CATSRDRGGNTIYF. The DNA of the CDR3 is TGTGCCACCAGTCGGGACAGGGGTGGAAACACCATATATTTT.

The chain employs TRBV7-2 and TRBJ1-2; 7 bases are a match to TRBD1. The trim removed 4 bases at V and 0 bases at J, leaving 11 bases unmatched. From germline, CDR1 is SGHTA and CDR2 FQGNSA. This CDR3 region has 17 residues. CDR3 DNA sequence: TGTGCCAGCAGCTACAGGGGAACGGGAGATGCTAACTATGGCTACACCTTC. It is translated as CASSYRGTGDANYGYTF.

The chain uses TRBV7-2 and TRBJ1-4; perhaps TRBD1 as D (6 bases). This CDR3 has 16 amino acids. V shed 6 bases and J shed 1 base, with 15 bases lying between them. Looked up from germline, CDR1 is SGHTA and CDR2 is FQGNSA. The CDR3 nucleotides are TGTGCCAGCAGGGGTAGCTTACAGGGAACTAATGAAAAACTGTTTTTT. Protein product: CASRGSLQGTNEKLFF. Full variable domain (rest looked up from reference TRBV7-2 and TRBJ1-4): GAGVSQSPSNKVTEKGKDVELRCDPISGHTALYWYRQSLGQGLEFLIYFQGNSAPDKSGLPSDRFSAERTGGSVSTLTIQRTQQEDSAVYLCASRGSLQGTNEKLFFGSGTQLSVL.

V and J are TRBV6-5 and TRBJ2-2, with TRBD2 matching 15 bases. Germline V CDR1 and CDR2: MNHEY, SVGAGI. This CDR3 region has 18 residues. V lost 4 bases to trimming and J lost 4 bases; unmatched junction nucleotides: 7. CDR3 residues: CASSSPGTSGGSTGELFF. The CDR3 coding sequence is TGTGCCAGCAGTTCCCCAGGGACTAGCGGGGGGAGCACCGGGGAGCTGTTTTTT.

This clonotype has just one count. This sequence joins TRBV5-4 and TRBJ1-5; D might be TRBD1 (6 bases). The V end lost 0 bases, the J end lost 1 base, and 17 bases lay between the germline ends. Germline values: CDR1 SGHNT, CDR2 YYREEE (reference sequence). This CDR3 contains 18 residues. CDR3 nucleotides: TGTGCCAGCAGCTTGGGCGGAGACAGGCCTGGGAGCAATCAGCCCCAGCATTTT. As protein: CASSLGGDRPGSNQPQHF.

The chain couples TRBV6-5 to TRBJ2-3; D tentatively fits TRBD1 or TRBD2 (5 bases each). The CDR3 loop spans 15 amino acids. Trimming shortened V by 7 bases and J by 3 bases, and 17 bases separated the two germline ends. Germline CDR1 is MNHEY and CDR2 is SVGAGI. Here the CDR3 DNA reads TGTGCCAGCAACTCCGGGACCTTGAGGACAGATACGCAGTATTTT. It specifies CASNSGTLRTDTQYF.

This chain joins TRBV11-2 and TRBJ2-5; tentatively, D is TRBD1 (7 bases). Trimming cost V 4 bases and J 5 bases, with 14 bases left between them. Germline CDR1 and CDR2: SGHAT and FQNNGV. The CDR3 contains 14 residues. DNA of the CDR3: TGTGCCAGCAGCTCGGGGGTACAGGGGGAGACCCAGTACTTC. It translates to CASSSGVQGETQYF.

CDR3 residues: CASSLAGVNTIYF. Written as DNA, the CDR3 is TGTGCCAGCAGTTTAGCTGGGGTAAACACCATATATTTT. The J gene is TRBJ1-3, the V gene TRBV12-3 or TRBV12-4, with D unclear. Trimming cost V 0 bases and J 6 bases, with 6 bases left between them. The CDR3 runs to 13 residues.

V usage is TRBV20-1 and J usage is TRBJ2-7; 13 positions agree with TRBD2. Germline-derived CDR1 and CDR2 are DFQATT and SNEGSKA (reference sequence). The CDR3 sequence is 16 residues long. V was pared by 4 bases and J by 4 bases, with 10 bases of the junction left unmatched. The CDR3 sequence: CSAKLAGGRLAYEQYF. CDR3 in DNA: TGCAGTGCTAAACTAGCGGGGGGGCGGTTAGCTTACGAGCAGTACTTC.

V usage is TRBV11-2 and J usage is TRBJ1-5, with 7 bases identical to TRBD1. This CDR3 is built from 16 residues. From germline, CDR1 is SGHAT and CDR2 FQNNGV. The junction had 18 bases not matched to a gene; V was cut back by 5 bases and J by 11 bases. CDR3 residues: CASSDYDRDDPGSQHF. The CDR3, as DNA: TGTGCCAGCAGCGACTACGACAGGGACGACCCAGGGTCCCAGCATTTT.

The CDR3 coding sequence is TGCGCCAGCAGCCAAGACGGGGACCCAAACACCGGGGAGCTGTTTTTT. Residues: CASSQDGDPNTGELFF. The J gene is TRBJ2-2, the V gene TRBV4-3; D possibly uses TRBD1 or TRBD2 (5 bases each). The CDR3 sequence is 16 residues long. Germline V gene data show CDR1 as LGHNA and CDR2 as YSLEER. The V end was cut by 0 bases, the J end by 2 bases, with 10 bases between.